These 12 T cell receptor beta chains originate from one sample sequenced in a study of cytomegalovirus exposure and HLA in healthy donors. Sequenced by immunoSEQ multiplex PCR; TCRdb stores in-frame clones only, minus some. The data show over 120,000 clones, about 94% seen once. The sample comprised PBMCs. The origin of the receptors is a young man in good health and CMV-seropositive.

This chain links TRBV27 with TRBJ2-1; 9 bases are a match to TRBD2. V was clipped by 1 base and J by 4 bases; unmatched bases: 5. CDR1 MNHEY and CDR2 SMNVEV come from the germline V gene (reference sequence). There are 16 residues in the CDR3. The CDR3 here is CASSLFAGGPYNEQFF. Written as DNA, the CDR3 is TGTGCCAGCAGTTTATTTGCGGGAGGGCCGTACAATGAGCAGTTCTTC.

The chain links TRBV6-1 to TRBJ2-3, with 9 bases matching TRBD2. The CDR3 is 17 amino acids. Germline V lookup: CDR1 MNHNS, CDR2 SASEGT. The V gene end was trimmed by 0 bases and the J gene end by 0 bases; junction bases not matched to a gene: 4. The CDR3 spells CASSEAPGLASTDTQYF. Here the CDR3 DNA reads TGTGCCAGCAGTGAAGCGCCGGGACTAGCAAGCACAGATACGCAGTATTTT.

The J gene is TRBJ2-7, the V gene TRBV27; TRBD1 aligns across 7 bases. CDR3 length: 15 residues. J gave up 3 bases and V 6 bases, and 11 bases lay outside the gene matches. CDR1 and CDR2 from the germline V gene are MNHEY and SMNVEV (reference sequence). The CDR3 DNA follows: TGTGCCAGCAGACCGGAGACAGGGAGCAACTACGAGCAGTACTTC. Translating it yields CASRPETGSNYEQYF.

A single count supports this clone. This chain connects TRBV2 to TRBJ1-2; D is perhaps TRBD1 (6 bases). Germline V gives CDR1 SNHLY, CDR2 FYNNEI. Trimming removed 7 bases from V and 4 bases from J, with 16 bases in between. This CDR3 comprises 14 residues. The CDR3 DNA reads as TGTGCCAGCACGTTGGAACAGGGAACCTATGGCTACACCTTC. Residues: CASTLEQGTYGYTF.

This sequence joins TRBV9 and TRBJ2-1; D possibly corresponds to TRBD2 (6 bases). The CDR3 is 16 amino acids. Germline V gene data show CDR1 as SGDLS and CDR2 as YYNGEE. V lost 6 bases and J 0 bases, leaving 16 bases between the germline ends. The CDR3 loop is CASTPFGSLSYNEQFF. The CDR3 nucleotides read TGTGCCAGCACCCCATTCGGGAGCCTCTCCTACAATGAGCAGTTCTTC.

The CDR3 DNA reads TGTGCCTGGAGTCTTCAAGCCCTCTCTGGCTACACCTTC. It encodes CAWSLQALSGYTF. J is TRBJ1-2 and V is TRBV30; D unresolved. The CDR3 extends over 13 amino acids. Trimming removed 2 bases at V and 7 bases at J, with 14 bases between. Germline V gene sequence: CDR1 GTSNPN, CDR2 SVGIG (reference sequence).

The chain couples TRBV28 to TRBJ2-6; no clear D. Between the trimmed V and J ends, which lost 1 base and 3 bases, there was a span of 4 bases. CDR3 length equals 14 residues. CDR1 and CDR2 from the germline V gene are MDHEN and SYDVKM. CDR3 DNA: TGTGCCAGCAGTTTATTCCGTGGGGCCAACGTCCTGACTTTC. This sequence encodes CASSLFRGANVLTF.

This clone showed up just once. The V and J genes are TRBV5-4 and TRBJ1-1; perhaps TRBD1 as D (5 bases). The CDR3 loop spans 14 amino acids. Germline assignment: CDR1 SGHNT and CDR2 YYREEE (reference sequence). V gave up 4 bases and J gave up 5 bases, with 15 bases separating them. The CDR3 coding sequence is TGTGCCAGCAGCGCGGACCTTGGGGGGACTGAAGCTTTCTTT. It encodes CASSADLGGTEAFF. Together with reference TRBV5-4 and TRBJ1-1, the CDR3 gives the full variable domain: ETGVTQSPTHLIKTRGQQVTLRCSSQSGHNTVSWYQQALGQGPQFIFQYYREEENGRGNFPPRFSGLQFPNYSSELNVNALELDDSALYLCASSADLGGTEAFFGQGTRLTVV.

The chain has TRBV6-1 and TRBJ2-5; maybe TRBD1 (6 bases). Per germline, CDR1 MNHNS and CDR2 SASEGT. The germline V and J ends were trimmed by 5 bases and 1 base, with 8 bases remaining between them. The CDR3 contains 13 residues. The CDR3 is CASSRTVQETQYF. The CDR3 region has the DNA TGTGCCAGCAGTAGGACAGTCCAAGAGACCCAGTACTTC.

The CDR3 coding sequence is TGTGCCAGCAGCCCCGGGATCATGCGGACAGCTTCAGATACGCAGTATTTT. It translates to CASSPGIMRTASDTQYF. The chain is built from TRBV7-9 and TRBJ2-3; tentative D call: TRBD1 (6 bases). Germline CDR1 reads SEHNR; CDR2 reads FQNEAQ (reference sequence). This CDR3 is built from 17 residues. V lost 5 bases to trimming and J lost 4 bases, with 22 bases between them.

This clone came up once. The DNA of the CDR3 is TGTGCCAGCAGCTTAGTACCTAGCGCCCAGTCCCCCTACGAGCAGTACTTC. Protein: CASSLVPSAQSPYEQYF. This chain connects TRBV7-9 to TRBJ2-7; possible D gene TRBD2, 6 bases. The CDR3 is 17 residues long. Germline CDR1 reads SEHNR; CDR2 reads FQNEAQ (reference sequence). Between the trimmed V and J ends, which lost 1 base and 2 bases, there was a span of 18 bases.

V and J are TRBV9 and TRBJ2-3, with TRBD1 matching 8 bases. Trimming at V came to 3 bases and at J to 6 bases, leaving 15 bases not matched to a gene. This CDR3 contains 17 residues. The germline CDR1 and CDR2 sequences are SGDLS and YYNGEE. CDR3 bases: TGTGCCAGCAGCGGAGTAGGTGACAGGGGCCCCGTGGATACGCAGTATTTT. Residues: CASSGVGDRGPVDTQYF.